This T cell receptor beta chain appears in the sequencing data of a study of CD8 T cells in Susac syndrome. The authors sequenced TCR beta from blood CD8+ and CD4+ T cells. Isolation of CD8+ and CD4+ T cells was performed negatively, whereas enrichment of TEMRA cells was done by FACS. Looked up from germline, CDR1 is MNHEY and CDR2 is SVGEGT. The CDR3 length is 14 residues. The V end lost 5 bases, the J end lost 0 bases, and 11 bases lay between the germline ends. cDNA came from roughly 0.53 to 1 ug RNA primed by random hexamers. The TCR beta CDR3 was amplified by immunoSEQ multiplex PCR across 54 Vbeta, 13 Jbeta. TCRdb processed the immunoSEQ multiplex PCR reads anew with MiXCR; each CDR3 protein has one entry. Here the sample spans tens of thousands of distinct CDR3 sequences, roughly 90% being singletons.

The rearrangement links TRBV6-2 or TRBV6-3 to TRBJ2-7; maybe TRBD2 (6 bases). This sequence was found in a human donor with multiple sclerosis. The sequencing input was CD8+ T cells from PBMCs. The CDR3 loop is CASSVGGPSYEQYF. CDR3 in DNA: TGTGCCAGCAGTGTGGGGGGTCCCTCCTACGAGCAGTACTTC.